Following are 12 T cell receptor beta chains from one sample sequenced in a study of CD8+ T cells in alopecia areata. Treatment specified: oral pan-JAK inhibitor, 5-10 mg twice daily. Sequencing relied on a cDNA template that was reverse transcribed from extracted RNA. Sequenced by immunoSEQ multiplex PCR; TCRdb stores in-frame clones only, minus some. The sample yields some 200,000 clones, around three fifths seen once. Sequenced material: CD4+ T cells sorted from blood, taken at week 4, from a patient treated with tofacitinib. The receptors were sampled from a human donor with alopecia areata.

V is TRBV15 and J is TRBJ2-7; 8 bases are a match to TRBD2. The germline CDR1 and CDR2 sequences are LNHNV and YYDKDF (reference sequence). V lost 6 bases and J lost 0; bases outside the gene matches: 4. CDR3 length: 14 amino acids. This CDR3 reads CATRLSGSSYEQYF. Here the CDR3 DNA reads TGTGCCACCAGGCTCAGCGGGAGCTCCTACGAGCAGTACTTC.

As DNA, the CDR3 is TGTGCCAGCAGCCCCGGGAGGCGGGATGGCACAGATACGCAGTATTTT. Protein: CASSPGRRDGTDTQYF. The chain uses TRBV5-4 and TRBJ2-3; 7 nucleotides match TRBD2. V trimming: 4 bases; J trimming: 1 base; junction bases outside the gene matches: 9. CDR3 length equals 16 residues. The germline CDR1 and CDR2 sequences are SGHNT and YYREEE (reference sequence).

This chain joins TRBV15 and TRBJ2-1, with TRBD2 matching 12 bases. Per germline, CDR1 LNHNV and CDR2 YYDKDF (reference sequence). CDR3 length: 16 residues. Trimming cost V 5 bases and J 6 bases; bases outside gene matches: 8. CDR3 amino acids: CATSGRPSGGANEQFF. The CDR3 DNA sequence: TGTGCCACCAGCGGGCGACCTAGCGGGGGGGCCAATGAGCAGTTCTTC.

The CDR3 region is CAWARLNNSPLHF. Here the CDR3 DNA reads TGTGCCTGGGCTAGACTCAATAATTCACCCCTCCACTTT. The chain joins TRBV30 to TRBJ1-6; the D is unclear. CDR3 length equals 13 residues. Per the germline V gene, CDR1 is GTSNPN and CDR2 is SVGIG (reference sequence). Trimming left V 5 bases short and J 5 bases short, with 10 bases between. Based on the CDR3 plus reference TRBV30 and TRBJ1-6, the full variable domain is SQTIHQWPATLVQPVGSPLSLECTVEGTSNPNLYWYRQAAGRGLQLLFYSVGIGQISSEVPQNLSASRPQDRQFILSSKKLLLSDSGFYLCAWARLNNSPLHFGNGTRLTVT.

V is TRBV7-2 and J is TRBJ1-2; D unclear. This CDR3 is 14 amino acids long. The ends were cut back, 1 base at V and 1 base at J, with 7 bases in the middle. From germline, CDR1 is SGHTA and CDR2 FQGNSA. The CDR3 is CASSLGIGNYGYTF. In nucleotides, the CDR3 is TGTGCCAGCAGCTTAGGCATAGGTAACTATGGCTACACCTTC. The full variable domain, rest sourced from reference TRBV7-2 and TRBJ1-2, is GAGVSQSPSNKVTEKGKDVELRCDPISGHTALYWYRQSLGQGLEFLIYFQGNSAPDKSGLPSDRFSAERTGGSVSTLTIQRTQQEDSAVYLCASSLGIGNYGYTFGSGTRLTVV.

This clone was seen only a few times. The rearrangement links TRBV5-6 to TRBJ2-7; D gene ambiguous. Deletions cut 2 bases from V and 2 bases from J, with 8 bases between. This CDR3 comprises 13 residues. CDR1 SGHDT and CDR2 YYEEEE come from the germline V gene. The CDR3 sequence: CASSLGDPYEQYF. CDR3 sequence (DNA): TGTGCCAGCAGCTTAGGAGATCCCTACGAGCAGTACTTC.

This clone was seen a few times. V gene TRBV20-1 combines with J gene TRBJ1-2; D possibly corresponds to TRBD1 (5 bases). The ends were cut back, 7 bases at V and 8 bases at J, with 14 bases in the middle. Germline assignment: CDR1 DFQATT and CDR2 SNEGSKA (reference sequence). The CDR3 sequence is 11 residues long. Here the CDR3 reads CSVSTAQGYTF. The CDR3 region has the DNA TGCAGTGTGTCGACAGCCCAGGGCTACACCTTC.

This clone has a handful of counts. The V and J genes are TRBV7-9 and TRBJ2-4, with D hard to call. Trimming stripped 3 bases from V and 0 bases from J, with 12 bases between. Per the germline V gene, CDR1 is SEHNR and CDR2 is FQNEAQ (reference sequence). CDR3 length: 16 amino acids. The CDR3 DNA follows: TGTGCCAGCAGCTTCGGGCAAACCATAGCCAAAAACATTCAGTACTTC. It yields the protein CASSFGQTIAKNIQYF.

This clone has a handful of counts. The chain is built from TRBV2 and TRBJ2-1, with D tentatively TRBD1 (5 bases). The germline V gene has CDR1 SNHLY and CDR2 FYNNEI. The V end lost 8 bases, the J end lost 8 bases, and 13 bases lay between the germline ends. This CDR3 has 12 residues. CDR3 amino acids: CASGRVGHEQFF. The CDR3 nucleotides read TGTGCCAGCGGCAGGGTAGGCCATGAGCAGTTCTTC.

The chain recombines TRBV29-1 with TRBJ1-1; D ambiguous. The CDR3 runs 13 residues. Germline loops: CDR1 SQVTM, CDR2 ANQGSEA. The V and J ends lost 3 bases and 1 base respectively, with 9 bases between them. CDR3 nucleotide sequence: TGCAGCGTTGATAGAGGGCCGAACACTGAAGCTTTCTTT. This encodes CSVDRGPNTEAFF. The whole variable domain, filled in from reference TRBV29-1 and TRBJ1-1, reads SAVISQKPSRDICQRGTSLTIQCQVDSQVTMMFWYRQQPGQSLTLIATANQGSEATYESGFVIDKFPISRPNLTFSTLTVSNMSPEDSSIYLCSVDRGPNTEAFFGQGTRLTVV.

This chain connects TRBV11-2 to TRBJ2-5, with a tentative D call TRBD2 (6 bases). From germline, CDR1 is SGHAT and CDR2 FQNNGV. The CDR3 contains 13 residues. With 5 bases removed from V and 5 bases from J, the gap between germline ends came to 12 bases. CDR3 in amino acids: CASSRGLMETQYF. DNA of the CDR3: TGTGCCAGCAGCCGAGGACTAATGGAGACCCAGTACTTC.

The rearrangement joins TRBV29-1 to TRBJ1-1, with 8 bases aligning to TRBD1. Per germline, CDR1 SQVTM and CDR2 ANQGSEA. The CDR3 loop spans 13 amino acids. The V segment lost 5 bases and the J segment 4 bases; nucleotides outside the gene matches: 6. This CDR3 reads CSVRTGSFTEAFF. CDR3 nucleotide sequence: TGCAGCGTTAGGACAGGGAGCTTCACTGAAGCTTTCTTT.